This entry features one T cell receptor (beta chain) sequence. Its antigen is undetermined. V was clipped by 8 bases and J by 10 bases, with 15 bases between them. The CDR3 contains 13 residues. These data originate in a study of T-cell reconstitution after alpha-beta-depleted transplantation in children. Preparation of the TCRbeta library involved a method that used unique molecular identifiers. TCRdb redid the calling of the PCR reads with MiXCR, one entry per CDR3 protein. The sample contains around 600,000 distinct CDR3 sequences, 23% of which appear only once. Study observations and caveats: A year post-transplant, T-cell counts and diversity derived mostly from newly produced T cells. Surviving recipient T cells and thymic progenitors produced the high day-60 TCRbeta diversity seen in some patients. Two months or so post-transplant, alpha-beta T cells reportedly derived from several hundred expanded graft clones.

The sample here was PBMCs, mostly from graft donor cells, taken 360 days after TCRalphabeta/CD19-depleted stem cell transplant. The receptor was isolated from a boy younger than two who had a stem cell transplant for acute myeloid leukemia, so the T cells may come from the graft donor. The chain combines TRBV12-3 or TRBV12-4 with TRBJ1-6; no clear D gene. Here the CDR3 reads CASAFRPGSPLHF. The CDR3 DNA reads TGTGCCAGCGCCTTTCGACCAGGCTCACCCCTCCACTTT.